A selection of T cell receptor beta chains follows, all from one sample in a study of T cell responses to AZD1222 COVID-19 vaccine. Assay used: immunoSEQ multiplex PCR; TCRdb lists only in-frame clones, some missing. This sample carries about 130,000 clones, about nine tenths of them seen once, and the ten largest clones take less than 8.5%. The sample here was peripheral blood, taken on day 0 of AZD1222 vaccination. The receptors originated from an adult in good health. The CDR3 runs from the conserved cysteine through the conserved F or W. D genes are given only for firm matches. Not all rows give a size; the values are once, few, many and, for expanded clones, a class.

d_call: -
v_call: TRBV4-1
clone_size: -
j_call: TRBJ1-1
cdr3_nt: TGCGCCAGCAGCCCCAGAGAGAGTCCACAGAGTGAAGCTTTCTTT
cdr3_aa: CASSPRESPQSEAFF

d_call: TRBD1
v_call: TRBV9
clone_size: -
j_call: TRBJ2-3
cdr3_nt: TGTGCCAGCAGCGTAGCTCCGGGACAGTCGGTGGGCACAGATACGCAGTATTTT
cdr3_aa: CASSVAPGQSVGTDTQYF

d_call: -
v_call: TRBV20-1
clone_size: -
j_call: TRBJ2-5
cdr3_nt: TGCAGTGCTAGTATAGGGGTGGAGACCCAGTACTTC
cdr3_aa: CSASIGVETQYF

d_call: -
v_call: TRBV10-3
clone_size: once
j_call: TRBJ2-3
cdr3_nt: TGTGCCATCAACGTGCAGGGATCGGCAGATACGCAGTATTTT
cdr3_aa: CAINVQGSADTQYF

d_call: TRBD2
v_call: TRBV29-1
clone_size: once
j_call: TRBJ2-7
cdr3_nt: TGCAGCGTTGAGGTAGCGGGGTCCTACGAGCAGTACTTC
cdr3_aa: CSVEVAGSYEQYF

d_call: -
v_call: TRBV7-2
clone_size: -
j_call: TRBJ1-6
cdr3_nt: TGTGCCAGCAGCTTAGTAGTGGCTGGACTTGCCCTTGGTTCACCCCTCCACTTT
cdr3_aa: CASSLVVAGLALGSPLHF

d_call: TRBD1
v_call: TRBV7-8
clone_size: -
j_call: TRBJ1-2
cdr3_nt: TGTGCCAGCAGCTTAGGGGCATGGGGACAGGGCTATGGCTACACCTTC
cdr3_aa: CASSLGAWGQGYGYTF

d_call: TRBD1
v_call: TRBV5-1
clone_size: once
j_call: TRBJ2-7
cdr3_nt: TGCGCCAGCAGCATGGGACAGGGAGGGGGCTACGAGCAGTACTTC
cdr3_aa: CASSMGQGGGYEQYF

d_call: -
v_call: TRBV7-2
clone_size: -
j_call: TRBJ2-7
cdr3_nt: TGTGCCAGCAGCTTAGCGGGGCCTAAGGAGCAGTACTTC
cdr3_aa: CASSLAGPKEQYF

d_call: -
v_call: TRBV4-2
clone_size: -
j_call: TRBJ1-5
cdr3_nt: TGTGCCAGCAGCCAAGAAGGGGACGATAGCAATCAGCCCCAGCATTTT
cdr3_aa: CASSQEGDDSNQPQHF

d_call: -
v_call: TRBV19
clone_size: many
j_call: TRBJ1-5
cdr3_nt: TGTGCCAGTAGTATAGCCAAGTCCAGGTTCAATCAGCCCCAGCATTTT
cdr3_aa: CASSIAKSRFNQPQHF

d_call: TRBD1
v_call: TRBV7-3
clone_size: -
j_call: TRBJ1-2
cdr3_nt: TGTGCCAGCAGCGAAACCGGGACAGGGGTAGGCTACACCTTC
cdr3_aa: CASSETGTGVGYTF

d_call: -
v_call: TRBV4-3
clone_size: -
j_call: TRBJ1-6
cdr3_nt: TGCGCCAGCAGCCAAGACCCAGACAGGACAAATTCACCCCTCCACTTT
cdr3_aa: CASSQDPDRTNSPLHF

d_call: TRBD2
v_call: TRBV6-2/TRBV6-3
clone_size: -
j_call: TRBJ2-1
cdr3_nt: TGTGCCAGCAGTTACTCGACGGGGGGGGCTACCAATGAGCAGTTCTTC
cdr3_aa: CASSYSTGGATNEQFF

d_call: TRBD1
v_call: TRBV2
clone_size: -
j_call: TRBJ1-6
cdr3_nt: TGTGCCAGCAGAACCGGACAGGGGAATTCACCCCTCCACTTT
cdr3_aa: CASRTGQGNSPLHF

d_call: TRBD1
v_call: TRBV18
clone_size: -
j_call: TRBJ1-2
cdr3_nt: TGTGCCAGCTCAACAATACCGGGACAGGGATTTGATGGCTACACCTTC
cdr3_aa: CASSTIPGQGFDGYTF

d_call: -
v_call: TRBV30
clone_size: -
j_call: TRBJ2-5
cdr3_nt: TGTGCCTGGAGTGTACCAGAGACCCAGTACTTC
cdr3_aa: CAWSVPETQYF

d_call: -
v_call: TRBV11-2
clone_size: few
j_call: TRBJ1-3
cdr3_nt: TGTGCCAGCAGCTTAGTCCTGGGGGCATTTGGAAACACCATATATTTT
cdr3_aa: CASSLVLGAFGNTIYF

d_call: TRBD2
v_call: TRBV7-8
clone_size: -
j_call: TRBJ2-2
cdr3_nt: TGTGCCAGCAGCCGCGGGACTAGCGGGGGGCCAGGTACCGGGGAGCTGTTTTTT
cdr3_aa: CASSRGTSGGPGTGELFF

d_call: -
v_call: TRBV11-3
clone_size: -
j_call: TRBJ1-3
cdr3_nt: TGTGCCAGCAGCTTAGGCTTCGGGGGACCAAACACCATATATTTT
cdr3_aa: CASSLGFGGPNTIYF

d_call: -
v_call: TRBV6-5
clone_size: -
j_call: TRBJ1-5
cdr3_nt: TGTGCCAGCAGTTACACGGGCAATCAGCCCCAGCATTTT
cdr3_aa: CASSYTGNQPQHF

d_call: TRBD2
v_call: TRBV10-2
clone_size: -
j_call: TRBJ2-3
cdr3_nt: TGCGCCAGCAGTGACGGGACTAGCGGGGGAGATACGCAGTATTTT
cdr3_aa: CASSDGTSGGDTQYF

d_call: TRBD2
v_call: TRBV29-1
clone_size: -
j_call: TRBJ2-5
cdr3_nt: TGCAGCTCCATTGGACTAGCGGGGGGGGTACGGGAAGAGACCCAGTACTTC
cdr3_aa: CSSIGLAGGVREETQYF

d_call: TRBD1
v_call: TRBV6-5
clone_size: -
j_call: TRBJ2-5
cdr3_nt: TGTGCCAGCGTACGACAGGGGACCGAAGAGACCCAGTACTTC
cdr3_aa: CASVRQGTEETQYF

d_call: -
v_call: TRBV27
clone_size: once
j_call: TRBJ1-2
cdr3_nt: TGTGCCAGCAGTACGGGACCGAGCTATGGCTACACCTTC
cdr3_aa: CASSTGPSYGYTF

d_call: -
v_call: TRBV7-2
clone_size: -
j_call: TRBJ2-7
cdr3_nt: TGTGCCAGCAGCTTACCTGTTGGTAGCGGCTACGAGCAGTACTTC
cdr3_aa: CASSLPVGSGYEQYF

d_call: -
v_call: TRBV5-5
clone_size: -
j_call: TRBJ1-5
cdr3_nt: TGTGCCAGCAGCTTGGTATTCGCAGAAAATCAGCCCCAGCATTTT
cdr3_aa: CASSLVFAENQPQHF

d_call: -
v_call: TRBV7-8
clone_size: -
j_call: TRBJ1-5
cdr3_nt: TGTGCCAGCAGCTTAGTCGGACTGGGCAATCAGCCCCAGCATTTT
cdr3_aa: CASSLVGLGNQPQHF

d_call: -
v_call: TRBV28
clone_size: -
j_call: TRBJ1-3
cdr3_nt: TGTGCCAGCAGTTTTGGTTCTGGAAACACCATATATTTT
cdr3_aa: CASSFGSGNTIYF

d_call: -
v_call: TRBV4-3
clone_size: -
j_call: TRBJ1-5
cdr3_nt: TGCGCCAGCAGCCAAGACAGGGCGGTCGTCAATCAGCCCCAGCATTTT
cdr3_aa: CASSQDRAVVNQPQHF

d_call: -
v_call: TRBV13
clone_size: -
j_call: TRBJ1-1
cdr3_nt: TGTGCCAGCAGCCCCCAAGGACAGATCACTGAAGCTTTCTTT
cdr3_aa: CASSPQGQITEAFF

d_call: -
v_call: TRBV19
clone_size: -
j_call: TRBJ2-5
cdr3_nt: TGTGCCAGTAGTATAACAGGGAACCAAGAGACCCAGTACTTC
cdr3_aa: CASSITGNQETQYF

d_call: TRBD2
v_call: TRBV5-1
clone_size: -
j_call: TRBJ2-1
cdr3_nt: TGCGCCAGCAGCGCGGGGGGGCTATGGGATGAGCAGTTCTTC
cdr3_aa: CASSAGGLWDEQFF

d_call: -
v_call: TRBV7-8
clone_size: -
j_call: TRBJ1-2
cdr3_nt: TGTGCCAGCAGCTTAACACAGGGTCTCTATGGCTACACCTTC
cdr3_aa: CASSLTQGLYGYTF

d_call: -
v_call: TRBV19
clone_size: -
j_call: TRBJ2-6
cdr3_nt: TGTGCCACCGATAGGGGGAGTGGGGCCAACGTCCTGACTTTC
cdr3_aa: CATDRGSGANVLTF

d_call: -
v_call: TRBV25-1
clone_size: -
j_call: TRBJ1-6
cdr3_nt: TGTGCCAGCTCTTCGAGCTCCTATAATTCACCCCTCCACTTT
cdr3_aa: CASSSSSYNSPLHF

d_call: -
v_call: TRBV28
clone_size: -
j_call: TRBJ1-1
cdr3_nt: TGTGCCAGCAGTTTAATTAGCCTAGGGGACACTGAAGCTTTCTTT
cdr3_aa: CASSLISLGDTEAFF

d_call: -
v_call: TRBV4-3
clone_size: once
j_call: TRBJ2-7
cdr3_nt: TGCGCCAGCAGCCAAGAATTTAGGGGCAGGGGATCCTACGAGCAGTACTTC
cdr3_aa: CASSQEFRGRGSYEQYF

d_call: -
v_call: TRBV5-1
clone_size: -
j_call: TRBJ1-2
cdr3_nt: TGCGCCAGCAGCCTCCGCAGTAAGGGGACGTCGGTCACCTTC
cdr3_aa: CASSLRSKGTSVTF

d_call: -
v_call: TRBV27
clone_size: -
j_call: TRBJ1-5
cdr3_nt: TGTTCTTCAGGGGTATTCAATCAGCCCCAGCATTTT
cdr3_aa: CSSGVFNQPQHF

d_call: -
v_call: TRBV28
clone_size: once
j_call: TRBJ2-2
cdr3_nt: TGTGCCAGCAGTTTAAGAGCGGGTGAGAACACCGGGGAGCTGTTTTTT
cdr3_aa: CASSLRAGENTGELFF

d_call: -
v_call: TRBV28
clone_size: -
j_call: TRBJ1-5
cdr3_nt: TGTGCCAGCAGGTCACTCTTCGGCAATCAGCCCCAGCATTTT
cdr3_aa: CASRSLFGNQPQHF

d_call: -
v_call: TRBV29-1
clone_size: -
j_call: TRBJ1-2
cdr3_nt: TGCAGCGTTGGGGTTGGCTATGGCTACACCTTC
cdr3_aa: CSVGVGYGYTF

d_call: -
v_call: TRBV7-2
clone_size: -
j_call: TRBJ2-1
cdr3_nt: TGTGCCAGCTTAAGAGGGGGGTCTAGTGATGAGCAGTTCTTC
cdr3_aa: CASLRGGSSDEQFF

d_call: TRBD1
v_call: TRBV11-2
clone_size: -
j_call: TRBJ1-2
cdr3_nt: TGTGCCAGCAGCCAGGACAGGGTTTATTACACCTTC
cdr3_aa: CASSQDRVYYTF

d_call: -
v_call: TRBV18
clone_size: -
j_call: TRBJ2-2
cdr3_nt: TGTGCCAGCTCACCCACTACCACCGGGGAGCTGTTTTTT
cdr3_aa: CASSPTTTGELFF

d_call: -
v_call: TRBV28
clone_size: -
j_call: TRBJ1-5
cdr3_nt: TGTGCCAGCAGTTTTTTGGACGGGAATCAGCCCCAGCATTTT
cdr3_aa: CASSFLDGNQPQHF

d_call: -
v_call: TRBV5-1
clone_size: -
j_call: TRBJ1-4
cdr3_nt: TGCGCCAGTGCCCCCCCCGATGGGGTTGGTCTGTTTTTT
cdr3_aa: CASAPPDGVGLFF